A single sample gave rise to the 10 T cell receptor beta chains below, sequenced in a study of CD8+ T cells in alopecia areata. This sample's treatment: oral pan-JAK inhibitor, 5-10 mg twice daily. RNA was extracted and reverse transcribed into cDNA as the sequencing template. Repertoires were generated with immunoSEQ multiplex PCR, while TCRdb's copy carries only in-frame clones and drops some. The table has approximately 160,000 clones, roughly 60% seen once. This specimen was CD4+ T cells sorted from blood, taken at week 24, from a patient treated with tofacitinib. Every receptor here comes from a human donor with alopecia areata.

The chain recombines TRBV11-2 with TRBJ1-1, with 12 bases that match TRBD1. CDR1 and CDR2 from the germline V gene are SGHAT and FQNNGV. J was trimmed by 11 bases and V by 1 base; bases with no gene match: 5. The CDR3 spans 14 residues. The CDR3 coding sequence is TGTGCCAGCAGCTTAGCCGGGACAGGGGGCTTGGCTTTCTTT. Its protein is CASSLAGTGGLAFF.

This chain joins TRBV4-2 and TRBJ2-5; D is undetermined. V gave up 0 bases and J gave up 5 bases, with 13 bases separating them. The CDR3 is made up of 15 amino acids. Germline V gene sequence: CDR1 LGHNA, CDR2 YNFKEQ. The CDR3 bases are TGTGCCAGCAGCCAAGAACCGAGGACGTGGGAGACCCAGTACTTC. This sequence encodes CASSQEPRTWETQYF.

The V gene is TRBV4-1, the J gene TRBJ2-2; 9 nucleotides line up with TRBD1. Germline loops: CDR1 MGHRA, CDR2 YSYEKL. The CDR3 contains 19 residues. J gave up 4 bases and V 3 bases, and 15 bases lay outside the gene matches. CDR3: CASSQSFVLRGQGTGELFF. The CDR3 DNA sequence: TGCGCCAGCAGCCAGTCATTTGTCCTTAGGGGACAGGGCACCGGGGAGCTGTTTTTT.

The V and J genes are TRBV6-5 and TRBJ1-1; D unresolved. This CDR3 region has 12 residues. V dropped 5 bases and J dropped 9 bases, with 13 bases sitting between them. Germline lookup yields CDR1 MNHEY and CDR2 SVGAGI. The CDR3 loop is CASSPSGKQAFF. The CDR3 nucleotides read TGTGCCAGCAGTCCTTCCGGCAAGCAAGCTTTCTTT.

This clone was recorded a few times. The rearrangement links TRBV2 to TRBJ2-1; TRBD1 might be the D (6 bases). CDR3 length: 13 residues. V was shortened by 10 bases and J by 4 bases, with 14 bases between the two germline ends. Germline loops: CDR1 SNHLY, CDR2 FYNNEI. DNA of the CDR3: TGTGCCACCCAACCCGACAGGTACAATGAGCAGTTCTTC. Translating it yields CATQPDRYNEQFF.

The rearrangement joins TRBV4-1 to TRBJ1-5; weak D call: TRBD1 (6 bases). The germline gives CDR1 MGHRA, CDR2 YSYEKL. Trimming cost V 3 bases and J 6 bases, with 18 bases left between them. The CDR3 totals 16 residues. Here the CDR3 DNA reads TGCGCCAGCAGCCACCAACGACAGGATCGAGGTCAGCCCCAGCATTTT. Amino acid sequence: CASSHQRQDRGQPQHF.

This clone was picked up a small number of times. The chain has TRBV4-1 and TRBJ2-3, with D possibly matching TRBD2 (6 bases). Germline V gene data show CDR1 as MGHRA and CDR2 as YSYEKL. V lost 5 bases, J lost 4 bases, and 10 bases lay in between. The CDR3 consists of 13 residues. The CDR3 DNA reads TGCGCCAGCAGCTTGGGGAGGTCAGATACGCAGTATTTT. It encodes CASSLGRSDTQYF.

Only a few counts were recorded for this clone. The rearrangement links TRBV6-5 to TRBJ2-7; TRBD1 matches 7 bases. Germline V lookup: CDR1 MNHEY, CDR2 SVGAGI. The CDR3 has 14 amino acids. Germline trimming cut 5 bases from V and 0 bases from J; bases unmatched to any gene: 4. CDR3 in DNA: TGTGCCAGCAGTCCCAGGGGGTTCTCCTACGAGCAGTACTTC. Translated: CASSPRGFSYEQYF.

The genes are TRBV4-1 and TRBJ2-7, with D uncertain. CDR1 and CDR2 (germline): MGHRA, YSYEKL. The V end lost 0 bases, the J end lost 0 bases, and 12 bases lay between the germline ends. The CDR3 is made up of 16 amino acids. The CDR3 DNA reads TGCGCCAGCAGCCAAGAAGGAACCCAGAGCTCCTACGAGCAGTACTTC. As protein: CASSQEGTQSSYEQYF.

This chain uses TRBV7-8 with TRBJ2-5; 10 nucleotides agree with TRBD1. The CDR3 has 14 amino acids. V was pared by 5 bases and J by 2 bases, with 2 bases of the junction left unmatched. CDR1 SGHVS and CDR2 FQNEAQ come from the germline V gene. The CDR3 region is CASSMDRGQETQYF. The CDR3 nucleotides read TGTGCCAGCAGCATGGACAGGGGGCAAGAGACCCAGTACTTC.